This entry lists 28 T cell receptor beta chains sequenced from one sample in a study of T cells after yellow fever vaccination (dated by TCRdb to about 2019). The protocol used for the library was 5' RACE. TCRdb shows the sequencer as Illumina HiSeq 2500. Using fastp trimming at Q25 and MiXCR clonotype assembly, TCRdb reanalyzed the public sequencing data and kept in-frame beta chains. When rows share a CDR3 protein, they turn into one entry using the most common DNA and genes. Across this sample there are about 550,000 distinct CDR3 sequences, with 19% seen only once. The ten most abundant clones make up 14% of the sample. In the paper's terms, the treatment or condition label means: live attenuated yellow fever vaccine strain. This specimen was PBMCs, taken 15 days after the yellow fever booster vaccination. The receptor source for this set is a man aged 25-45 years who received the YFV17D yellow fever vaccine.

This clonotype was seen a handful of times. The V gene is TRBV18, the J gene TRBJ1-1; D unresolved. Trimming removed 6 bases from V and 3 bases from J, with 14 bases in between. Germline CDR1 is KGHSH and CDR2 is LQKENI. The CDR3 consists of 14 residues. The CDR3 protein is CASSSDGWDTEAFF. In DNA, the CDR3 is TGTGCCAGCTCCTCGGATGGGTGGGACACTGAAGCTTTCTTT.

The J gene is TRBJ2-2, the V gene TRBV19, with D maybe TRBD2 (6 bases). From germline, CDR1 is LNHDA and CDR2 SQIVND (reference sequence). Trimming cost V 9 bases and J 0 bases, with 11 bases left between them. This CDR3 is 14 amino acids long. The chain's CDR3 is CASIGTANTGELFF. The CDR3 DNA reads TGTGCCAGCATTGGGACTGCGAACACCGGGGAGCTGTTTTTT.

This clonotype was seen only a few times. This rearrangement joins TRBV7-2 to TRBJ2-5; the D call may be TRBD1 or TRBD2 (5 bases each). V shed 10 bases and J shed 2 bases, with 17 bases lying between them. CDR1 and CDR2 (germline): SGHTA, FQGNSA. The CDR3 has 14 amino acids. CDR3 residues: CATGLLGGQETQYF. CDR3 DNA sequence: TGTGCCACCGGACTCCTTGGGGGACAAGAGACCCAGTACTTC.

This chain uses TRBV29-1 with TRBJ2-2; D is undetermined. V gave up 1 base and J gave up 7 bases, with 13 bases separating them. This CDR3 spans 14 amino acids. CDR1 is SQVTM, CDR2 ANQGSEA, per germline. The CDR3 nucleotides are TGCAGCGTTGAAGGCTTGGTGGAAGACGGGGAGCTGTTTTTT. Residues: CSVEGLVEDGELFF.

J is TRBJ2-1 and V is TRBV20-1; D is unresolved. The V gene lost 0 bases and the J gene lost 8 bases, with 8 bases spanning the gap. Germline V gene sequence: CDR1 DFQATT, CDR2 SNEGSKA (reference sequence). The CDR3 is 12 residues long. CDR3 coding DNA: TGCAGTGCTAGAGATCCCCCGGATGAGCAGTTCTTC. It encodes CSARDPPDEQFF.

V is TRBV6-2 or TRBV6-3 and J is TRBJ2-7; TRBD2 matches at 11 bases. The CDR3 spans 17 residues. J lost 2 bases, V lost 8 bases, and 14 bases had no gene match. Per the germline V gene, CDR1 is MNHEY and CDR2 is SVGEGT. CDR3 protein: CASGPGLAATPPYEQYF. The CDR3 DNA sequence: TGTGCCAGCGGTCCGGGACTAGCGGCAACCCCCCCCTACGAGCAGTACTTC.

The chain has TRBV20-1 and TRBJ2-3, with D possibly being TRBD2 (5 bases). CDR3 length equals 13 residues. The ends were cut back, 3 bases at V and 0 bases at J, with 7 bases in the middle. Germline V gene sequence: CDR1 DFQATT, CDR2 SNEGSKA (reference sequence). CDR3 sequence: CSARDSSTDTQYF. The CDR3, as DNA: TGCAGTGCTAGGGACTCAAGCACAGATACGCAGTATTTT.

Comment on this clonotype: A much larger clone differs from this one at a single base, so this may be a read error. The CDR3 loop is CATSRDEGNTGELFF. As DNA, the CDR3 is TGTGCCACCAGCAGAGATGAGGGAAACACCGGGGAGCTGTTTTTT. The chain uses TRBV15 and TRBJ2-2, with a tentative D call TRBD2 (5 bases). Germline CDR1 LNHNV, CDR2 YYDKDF (reference sequence). This CDR3 contains 15 residues. V lost 0 bases to trimming and J lost 2 bases, with 7 bases between them.

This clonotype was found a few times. The CDR3 is CASSLFGREDNEQFF. CDR3 nucleotides: TGTGCCAGCAGTCTTTTCGGGCGAGAAGACAATGAGCAGTTCTTC. The genes are TRBV12-3 or TRBV12-4 and TRBJ2-1; D gene uncertain. V was shortened by 5 bases and J by 5 bases, with 16 bases between the two germline ends. The CDR3 covers 15 residues.

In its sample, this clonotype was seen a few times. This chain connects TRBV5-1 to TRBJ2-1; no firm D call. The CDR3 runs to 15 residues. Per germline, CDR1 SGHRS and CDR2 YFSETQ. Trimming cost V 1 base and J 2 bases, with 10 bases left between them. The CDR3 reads CASSLSAEPYNEQFF. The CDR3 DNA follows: TGCGCCAGCAGCTTGAGTGCGGAGCCCTACAATGAGCAGTTCTTC.

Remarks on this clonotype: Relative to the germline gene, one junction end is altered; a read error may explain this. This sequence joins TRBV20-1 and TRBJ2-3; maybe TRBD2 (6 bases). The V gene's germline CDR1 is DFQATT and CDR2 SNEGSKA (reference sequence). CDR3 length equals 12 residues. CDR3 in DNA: TGCAGTGGTAGAACTAGCATAGATACGCAGTATTTT. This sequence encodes CSGRTSIDTQYF.

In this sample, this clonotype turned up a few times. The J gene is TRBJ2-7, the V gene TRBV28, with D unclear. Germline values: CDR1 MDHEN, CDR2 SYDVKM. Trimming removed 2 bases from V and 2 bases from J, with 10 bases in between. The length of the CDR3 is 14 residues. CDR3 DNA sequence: TGTGCCAGCAGTTTACCACCGATTCCCTACGAGCAGTACTTC. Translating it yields CASSLPPIPYEQYF.

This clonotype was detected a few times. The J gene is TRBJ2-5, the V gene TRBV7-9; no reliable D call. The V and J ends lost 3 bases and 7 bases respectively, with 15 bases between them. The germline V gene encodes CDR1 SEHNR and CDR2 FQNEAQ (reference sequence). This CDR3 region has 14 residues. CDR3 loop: CASSLAVGFGTQYF. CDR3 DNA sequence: TGTGCCAGCAGCTTGGCTGTGGGATTCGGGACCCAGTACTTC. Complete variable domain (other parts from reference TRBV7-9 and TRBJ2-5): DTGVSQNPRHKITKRGQNVTFRCDPISEHNRLYWYRQTLGQGPEFLTYFQNEAQLEKSRLLSDRFSAERPKGSFSTLEIQRTEQGDSAMYLCASSLAVGFGTQYFGPGTRLLVL.

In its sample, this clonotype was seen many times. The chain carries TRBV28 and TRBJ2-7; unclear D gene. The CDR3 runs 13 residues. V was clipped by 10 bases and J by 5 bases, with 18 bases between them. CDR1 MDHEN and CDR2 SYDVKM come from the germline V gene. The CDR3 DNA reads TGTGCCAACTGGAGTGGAATAAGAAACGAGCAGTACTTC. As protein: CANWSGIRNEQYF.

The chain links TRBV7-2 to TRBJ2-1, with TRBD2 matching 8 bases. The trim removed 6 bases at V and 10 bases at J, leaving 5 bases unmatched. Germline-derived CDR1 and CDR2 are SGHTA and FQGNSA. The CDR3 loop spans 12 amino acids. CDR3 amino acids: CASSPGLAEQFF. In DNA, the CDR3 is TGTGCCAGCAGTCCCGGACTAGCAGAGCAGTTCTTC.

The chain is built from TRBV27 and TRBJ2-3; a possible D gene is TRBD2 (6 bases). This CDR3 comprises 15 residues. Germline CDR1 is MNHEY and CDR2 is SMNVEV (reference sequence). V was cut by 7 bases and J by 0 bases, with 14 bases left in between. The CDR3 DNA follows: TGTGCCAGCACCCTTAGCGGCCTTAGCACAGATACGCAGTATTTT. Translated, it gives CASTLSGLSTDTQYF.

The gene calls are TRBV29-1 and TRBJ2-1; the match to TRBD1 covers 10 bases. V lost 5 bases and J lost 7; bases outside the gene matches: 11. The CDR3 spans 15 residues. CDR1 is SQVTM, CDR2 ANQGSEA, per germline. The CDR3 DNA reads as TGCAGCGTTAGACCTCGGGACAGGGGTGGAAATGAGCAGTTCTTC. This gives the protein CSVRPRDRGGNEQFF.

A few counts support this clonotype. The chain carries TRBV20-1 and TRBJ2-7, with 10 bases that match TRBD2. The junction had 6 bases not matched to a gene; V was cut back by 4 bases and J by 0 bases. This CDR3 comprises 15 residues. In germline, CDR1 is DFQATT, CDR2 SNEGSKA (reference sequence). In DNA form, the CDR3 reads TGCAGTGCTAACCCTAGCGGGAGCTCCTCCTACGAGCAGTACTTC. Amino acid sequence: CSANPSGSSSYEQYF.

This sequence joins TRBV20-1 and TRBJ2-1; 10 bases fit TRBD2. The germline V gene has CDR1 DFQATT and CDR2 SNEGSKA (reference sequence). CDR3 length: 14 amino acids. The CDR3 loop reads CTAPGLAVHNEQFF. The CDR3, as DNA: TGCACCGCTCCCGGACTAGCGGTTCACAATGAGCAGTTCTTC.

The CDR3 DNA reads as TGCGCCAGCACACCTAGACTAGCGGGAGACTATGAGCAGTTCTTC. Protein product: CASTPRLAGDYEQFF. The gene calls are TRBV4-1 and TRBJ2-1; the match to TRBD2 covers 12 bases. Per germline, CDR1 MGHRA and CDR2 YSYEKL. The CDR3 spans 15 residues. The junction had 9 bases not matched to a gene; V was cut back by 7 bases and J by 8 bases.

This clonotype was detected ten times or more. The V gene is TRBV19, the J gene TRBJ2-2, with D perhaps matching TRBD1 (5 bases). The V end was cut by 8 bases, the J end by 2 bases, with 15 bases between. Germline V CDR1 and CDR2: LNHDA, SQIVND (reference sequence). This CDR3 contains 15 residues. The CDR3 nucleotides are TGTGCCAGTGCATACCGGACACCTAACACCGGGGAGCTGTTTTTT. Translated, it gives CASAYRTPNTGELFF.

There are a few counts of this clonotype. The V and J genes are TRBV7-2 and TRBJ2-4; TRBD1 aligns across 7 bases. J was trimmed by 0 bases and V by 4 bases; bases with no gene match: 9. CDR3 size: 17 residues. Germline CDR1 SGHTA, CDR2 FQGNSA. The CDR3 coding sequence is TGTGCCAGCAGCTCCTCCAGGGGGAACCTAGCCAAAAACATTCAGTACTTC. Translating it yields CASSSSRGNLAKNIQYF.

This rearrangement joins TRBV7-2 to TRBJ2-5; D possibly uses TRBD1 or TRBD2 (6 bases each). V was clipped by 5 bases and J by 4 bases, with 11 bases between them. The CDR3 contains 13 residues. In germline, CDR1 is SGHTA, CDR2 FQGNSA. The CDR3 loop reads CASSDGGPETQYF. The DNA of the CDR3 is TGTGCCAGCAGCGATGGGGGGCCAGAGACCCAGTACTTC.

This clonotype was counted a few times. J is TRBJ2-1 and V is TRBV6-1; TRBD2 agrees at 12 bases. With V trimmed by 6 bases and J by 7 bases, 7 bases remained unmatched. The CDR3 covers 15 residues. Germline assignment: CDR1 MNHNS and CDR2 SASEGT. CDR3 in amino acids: CASRRLAGELNEQFF. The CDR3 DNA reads TGTGCCAGCAGACGACTAGCGGGAGAGTTGAATGAGCAGTTCTTC.

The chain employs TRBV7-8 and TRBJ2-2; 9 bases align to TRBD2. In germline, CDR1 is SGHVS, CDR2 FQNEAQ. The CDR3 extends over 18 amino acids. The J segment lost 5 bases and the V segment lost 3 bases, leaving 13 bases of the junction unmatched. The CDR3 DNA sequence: TGTGCCAGCAGCTTTAGGAGGGGGAGTAGCGGGAGAACCGGGGAGCTGTTTTTT. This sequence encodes CASSFRRGSSGRTGELFF.

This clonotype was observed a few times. In DNA, the CDR3 is TGTGCCAGCAGCTTCACGGGACAGCAGCCATCCTACGAGCAGTACTTC. This translates into CASSFTGQQPSYEQYF. This rearrangement joins TRBV7-2 to TRBJ2-7; 7 nucleotides align to TRBD1. The V and J ends lost 3 bases and 1 base, in that order; junction bases with no gene match: 9. CDR1 SGHTA and CDR2 FQGNSA come from the germline V gene. CDR3 length: 16 residues.

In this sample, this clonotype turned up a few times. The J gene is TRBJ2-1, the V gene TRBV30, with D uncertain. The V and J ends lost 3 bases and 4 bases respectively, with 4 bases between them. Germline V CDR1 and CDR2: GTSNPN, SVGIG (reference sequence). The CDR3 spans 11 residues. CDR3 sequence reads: CAWSEYNEQFF. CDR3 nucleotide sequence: TGTGCCTGGAGCGAATACAATGAGCAGTTCTTC.

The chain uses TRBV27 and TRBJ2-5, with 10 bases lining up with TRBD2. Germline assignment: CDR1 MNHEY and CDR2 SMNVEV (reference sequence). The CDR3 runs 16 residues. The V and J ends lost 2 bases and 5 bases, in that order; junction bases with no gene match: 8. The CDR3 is CASSLAKGLAKETQYF. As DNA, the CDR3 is TGTGCCAGCAGTTTAGCCAAGGGACTAGCGAAGGAGACCCAGTACTTC.